This TCR beta chain is from a study of cytomegalovirus exposure and HLA in healthy donors listed by TCRdb under 2017. Describing the broader study: According to an earlier analysis of 450 to 650 of the donors, about 179 million T cells yielded some 120 million unique TCR beta sequences and roughly 280 Gb of sequence data. An early release that covered about 600 HLA-typed donors contained approximately 290 gigabases of sequencing data and 75 million to 100 million unique TCR sequences. The genetic ancestry cluster associated with self-reported Caucasian donors included approximately 85% of the roughly 360 genotyped donors. The study was designed to test whether signatures of past pathogen exposure could be identified by cataloging public T cell receptors. The study profiled the T cell repertoires of around 700 subjects by immunosequencing and related them to cytomegalovirus serostatus. Along with the 666-subject first cohort, a separate validation cohort of over a hundred different subjects was used. High-throughput TCR immunosequencing, statistical association of individual TCRs with disease status, and machine learning were combined to predict cytomegalovirus infection status. To study patterns of TCR occurrence, a later analysis re-analyzed previously published TCR beta repertoires from just over 650 donors and added high-resolution HLA genotyping. The later analysis used no new phenotypic data to find candidate immune exposures, relying instead on TCR beta sequences and their occurrence across donors. In an earlier analysis of roughly 600 of the donors, high-throughput TCR beta sequencing was used to judge whether each TCR beta V gene segment behaved as functional or pseudogenic. Donor age, sex, ethnicity and CMV serostatus were compiled alongside the repertoire data. A later genetic analysis used genome-wide SNP genotypes for about 55% of the 666 donors, treating that subset as a discovery cohort. All discovery cohort repertoires had been generated on a single sequencing platform. HLA typing covered class I and class II loci at four-digit resolution. Typing coverage differed by locus: A, B, C, DRB1 and DQB1 were typed in roughly 620-640 donors, DQA1 in 500 to 550, DPA1 in 600 to 610, and DPB1 in around 490. Roughly 5 DR-DQ haplotypes were handled as single units for association and clustering, since linkage in the cohort was strong. Across about 370 genotyped donors of the cohort, an average of approximately 200,000 unique TCR beta nucleotide sequences per donor were sequenced, and roughly 20% of those sequences were non-productive.

On this clone itself: Its binding antigen is unknown. The input lacks base qualities; no much larger clone sits a single base away.

In total, 500 to 700 healthy bone marrow donors made up the cohort. All cohort members were sampled while nominally healthy, although unrecorded immune exposures were likely present. The donor was CMV seropositive and was included in the group of around 300 seropositive cohort members. A peripheral blood sample was collected from each donor, and TCR beta sequencing was performed on peripheral blood mononuclear cells. Genomic DNA was extracted from the blood cell samples with the Qiagen DNeasy Blood Extraction Kit. The paper as a whole reports these results and caveats: Assigning TCR associations to individual alleles was difficult when HLA alleles, especially DR and DQ, strongly co-occurred. The authors suggested that the approach could potentially be generalized to other disease states and immunological phenotypes. Over 15 rarely observed V segments, including chromosome 9 orphons, were excluded from the earlier analysis of a few hundred of the donors because counts were too low. Because HLA typing was unavailable for some donors at each locus, only the typed subset was used in association tests. Roughly uniform sequencing depth across donors was assumed in presence/absence analyses, although this assumption may not hold. Broadly in line with IMGT annotations, most TCR beta V segments showed up in productive rearrangements about 90% or about 30% of the time in an earlier analysis of 587 of the donors. In vitro tests confirmed that a few of the cytomegalovirus-associated TCR beta chains recognize cytomegalovirus antigens. Most CMV-associated TCR beta chains appeared to be HLA-restricted in a later analysis, and the HLA associations seemed to be driven largely by CMV exposure. A total of fewer than 200 TCR beta chains were listed by the study as associated with cytomegalovirus. Immune exposure information for the cohort was limited to CMV serostatus. Linkage disequilibrium might explain the correlated functional status among segregating V segments, but an unknown experimental factor could not be excluded. A later analysis found that TCR association rates varied across HLA loci, with DRB1 alleles showing the most associated TCRs and HLA-C alleles the fewest. Because the 87-base-pair reads could not distinguish some IMGT-functional V segments, including TRBV6-2 and TRBV6-3, those segments were excluded. The classifier was reported to diagnose cytomegalovirus status with high specificity and sensitivity in both the original and validation cohorts. In this cohort, only TCR beta chains were sequenced, and detectable features were limited by the absence of alpha or paired-chain data. A further reported finding was that TCR beta sequences accurately predicted the HLA-A and HLA-B alleles for most subjects in the first cohort. The sequencing pipeline was judged likely to have produced a cluster of highly shared sequence variants as a technical artifact. Compared with equally common non-associated chains, HLA-associated TCR beta chains in a later analysis were more clonally expanded and had lower generation probabilities. Compared with the 666-donor mean, donors in an Asian-associated ancestry cluster had fewer N-insertions in productive TCRs, according to a later genetic analysis. A later analysis reported that several top co-occurrence clusters appeared linked to parvovirus B19, influenza, CMV and Epstein-Barr virus. V-gene and J-gene trimming of TCR beta chains was associated with a missense DCLRE1C variant in a later genetic analysis, and the association was replicated in an independent cohort. While some public TCRs were present in many individuals, most TCR sequences turned up only very rarely across donors. A later analysis associated about 17,000 TCR beta sequences with specific HLA alleles at a false discovery rate of 0.05.

V is pared back by 0 bases and J by 7 bases, with 11 bases lying between the germline termini. Spanning cysteine to phenylalanine, the CDR3 consists of 14 amino acids. The DNA shown is the 42-base CDR3, in frame from base 1. From the germline V gene, CDR1 is SGHRS and CDR2 is YFSETQ. Library generation was performed with the immunoSEQ multiplex PCR assay. For the multiplex PCR, a mixture combining 60 forward primers for TCR Vbeta segments and 13 reverse primers for TCR Jbeta segments was used. A multiplex PCR assay on genomic DNA amplified the CDR3 region of rearranged TCR beta genes. The Illumina HiSeq System was used to sequence the amplified TCR beta libraries as 87-base-pair reads. The study's own analysis went as follows. In a later analysis, some 80 million unique TCR beta chains were counted across the 500 to 850 repertoires, and some 10 million of these chains were shared by at least two donors. A nearest-neighbor algorithm error-corrected the raw reads and collapsed the reads into unique sequences, merging closely related sequences to remove PCR and sequencing errors. V, D and J gene segments were assigned by aligning CDR3 sequences to IMGT reference sequences. For a sequence to be retained, a match of at least six nucleotides was required to both a V gene segment and a J gene segment. A rearrangement was called productive if the CDR3 had no stop codons and remained in frame with V and J, and every other rearrangement was called non-productive. CDR3 was defined according to IMGT convention as the region running from the second conserved V-encoded cysteine to the conserved J-encoded phenylalanine. Sequences without an unambiguous match to a single V gene segment were excluded from the earlier analysis of 587 of the donors. An earlier analysis of 500 to 600 of the donors classified V segments as functional when productive rearrangements were above 56.7% and as segregating when the standard deviation between donors was above 5%. A statistical classification framework was built for diagnosing cytomegalovirus status from the catalog of TCR beta chain sequences. V and J gene assignment, in a later analysis, came from comparing TCR nucleotide sequences with IMGT/GENE-DB human TR gene sequences. A later analysis assigned CDR3 sequences and most-parsimonious VDJ recombination scenarios with the TCRdist pipeline. In a later analysis, each TCR beta chain was defined by its CDR3 amino acid sequence together with its V-gene family, and reads lacking a unique V-gene family were excluded. In a later analysis, around 600 highly shared, low-generation-probability nucleotide sequences were removed to address suspected cross-contamination and a sequencing artifact. For each public chain, a later analysis derived a clonal expansion index from normalized ranks of inferred template counts within each repertoire. A later analysis computed generation probabilities with a VDJ recombination model fitted to out-of-frame rearrangements, and checked the results against IGoR. In a later analysis, hypergeometric tests were used to score TCR-TCR, TCR-HLA and TCR-CMV co-occurrence, with a repertoire-size bias correction applied to TCR pairs. False discovery rates were estimated in a later analysis by permuting HLA or CMV assignments 20 times. In a later analysis, co-occurring TCRs were grouped using DBSCAN, with TCRdist sequence similarity added in when clustering inside HLA-allele-positive subsets. Repertoires with fewer than 30,000 or more than 120,000 public chains, plus five repertoires with anomalous nucleotide sharing, were excluded from co-occurrence clustering. TCRdb retrieved this table from immuneACCESS and kept in-frame rearrangements only. Not all clones are present; in checked studies, unresolved V genes account for under half, and no reason is known for the remainder. The V and J calls and clone size were taken over from that table, and D and trimming were inferred from the DNA. The sample records roughly 63,000 clones, roughly 73% of which are singletons. In total, the top ten clones hold around a quarter of the sample.

This sequence originates from a woman aged 40 to 50 in good health and CMV-seropositive. Specimen: PBMCs. This chain joins TRBV5-1 to TRBJ2-1; D gene: possibly TRBD1, on 5 matching bases. The DNA sequence is given as TGCGCCAGCAGCTTGGGGGGCGCCAGGAATGAGCAGTTCTTC. Translated, it gives CASSLGGARNEQFF.